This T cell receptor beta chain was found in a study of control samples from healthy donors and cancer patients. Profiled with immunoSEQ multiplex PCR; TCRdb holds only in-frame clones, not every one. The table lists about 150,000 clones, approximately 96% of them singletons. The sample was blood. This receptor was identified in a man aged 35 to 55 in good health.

CDR3 nucleotide sequence: TGCGCCAGCAGCTTCGGACAAGGTGTAGAAAAACTGTTTTTT. Translated: CASSFGQGVEKLFF. The chain carries TRBV5-1 and TRBJ1-4; tentatively, D is TRBD1 (5 bases). The germline CDR1 and CDR2 sequences are SGHRS and YFSETQ. Trimming removed 2 bases at V and 8 bases at J, with 13 bases between. CDR3 length equals 14 residues.